Presented here are 18 T cell receptor beta chains from one specimen sequenced in a study of PD-L1 blockade in urothelial cancer. Documented time point: pretreatment peripheral blood. Data came from immunoSEQ multiplex PCR; TCRdb stores just in-frame clones and leaves some out. The sample lists 95,000 or so clones, around nine tenths occurring once. The sequencing here drew on PBMCs, taken around atezolizumab (anti-PD-L1) treatment. These receptor sequences come from a man aged 60 to 75 with urothelial cancer.

The rearrangement uses TRBV28 and TRBJ2-7, with 7 positions matching TRBD2. Germline CDR1 is MDHEN and CDR2 is SYDVKM. Losses at the gene ends were 4 bases for V and 6 bases for J; bases not matched to a gene: 3. CDR3 size: 12 residues. Here the CDR3 DNA reads TGTGCCAGCAGTTCCGGACTAGTCGAGCAGTACTTC. It encodes CASSSGLVEQYF.

This chain connects TRBV10-3 to TRBJ2-7; D might be TRBD1 (6 bases). Trimming removed 6 bases from V and 1 base from J, with 7 bases in between. CDR3 length: 12 amino acids. Germline CDR1 and CDR2: ENHRY and SYGVKD. CDR3 sequence: CAISRGSYEQYF. DNA of the CDR3: TGTGCCATCAGCAGGGGATCCTACGAGCAGTACTTC.

The CDR3 loop is CASRDRARYTEAFF. CDR3 coding DNA: TGCGCCAGCAGAGACAGGGCGCGTTACACTGAAGCTTTCTTT. This chain uses TRBV10-2 with TRBJ1-1; 7 nucleotides align to TRBD1. The V gene's germline CDR1 is WSHSY and CDR2 SAAADI. CDR3 size: 14 residues. The V and J ends lost 6 bases and 3 bases, in that order; junction bases with no gene match: 7.

The chain links TRBV15 to TRBJ1-1, with TRBD1 matching over 10 bases. Per germline, CDR1 LNHNV and CDR2 YYDKDF (reference sequence). V lost 1 base, J lost 4 bases, and 3 bases stayed unmatched. This CDR3 is 15 amino acids long. The CDR3 DNA follows: TGTGCCACCAGCAGAGGACAGGGGGCGAGCACTGAAGCTTTCTTT. Its protein is CATSRGQGASTEAFF.

J is TRBJ2-6 and V is TRBV5-6, with D possibly being TRBD2 (5 bases). The CDR3 runs to 16 residues. Germline V gene lookup returns CDR1 SGHDT and CDR2 YYEEEE. Trimming left V 4 bases short and J 0 bases short, with 11 bases between. In DNA form, the CDR3 reads TGTGCCAGCAGCCCTTGGGAGTACTCTGGGGCCAACGTCCTGACTTTC. Its protein product is CASSPWEYSGANVLTF.

The chain carries TRBV9 and TRBJ1-3; D gene unclear. V was cut by 0 bases and J by 0 bases, with 10 bases left in between. The CDR3 covers 16 residues. Per the germline V gene, CDR1 is SGDLS and CDR2 is YYNGEE. CDR3 DNA sequence: TGTGCCAGCAGCGTAGATAGCGGAGGCTCTGGAAACACCATATATTTT. It specifies CASSVDSGGSGNTIYF.

The chain recombines TRBV27 with TRBJ2-5, with TRBD2 matching 8 bases. The V gene end was trimmed by 6 bases and the J gene end by 4 bases; junction bases not matched to a gene: 4. Germline lookup yields CDR1 MNHEY and CDR2 SMNVEV (reference sequence). The CDR3 is 13 residues long. The CDR3 here is CASSRGRRETQYF. The DNA for the CDR3 is TGTGCCAGCAGCCGCGGGAGGAGAGAGACCCAGTACTTC.

The rearrangement joins TRBV5-6 to TRBJ1-1, with a tentative D call TRBD1 (6 bases). Per germline, CDR1 SGHDT and CDR2 YYEEEE. The V and J ends lost 0 bases and 4 bases respectively, with 10 bases between them. CDR3 length equals 14 residues. For the CDR3, the DNA is TGTGCCAGCAGCTTGGCCGGACAGACCACTGAAGCTTTCTTT. Protein product: CASSLAGQTTEAFF.

This chain links TRBV5-1 with TRBJ2-2; 8 positions match TRBD1. The V gene end was trimmed by 5 bases and the J gene end by 0 bases; junction bases not matched to a gene: 6. The CDR3 consists of 16 residues. CDR1 and CDR2 from the germline V gene are SGHRS and YFSETQ. DNA of the CDR3: TGCGCCAGCAGGCCGACAGGGGCCTCGAACACCGGGGAGCTGTTTTTT. Protein sequence: CASRPTGASNTGELFF.

CDR3 DNA sequence: TGTGCCAGCAGCACTAGCGCCACAGATACGCAGTATTTT. Amino acids: CASSTSATDTQYF. The rearrangement joins TRBV6-1 to TRBJ2-3; 7 bases are shared with TRBD2. The length of the CDR3 is 13 residues. Germline CDR1 reads MNHNS; CDR2 reads SASEGT. Trimming removed 6 bases from V and 2 bases from J; junction bases left unmatched: 2.

The chain has TRBV28 and TRBJ2-1; 9 nucleotides line up with TRBD2. This CDR3 has 15 residues. V dropped 6 bases and J dropped 9; count of bases not matched to a gene: 12. From germline, CDR1 is MDHEN and CDR2 SYDVKM. CDR3 amino acids: CASSERGTSRVEQFF. CDR3 DNA sequence: TGTGCCAGCAGCGAGCGTGGGACTAGCCGTGTTGAGCAGTTCTTC.

The chain has TRBV18 and TRBJ1-2, with D possibly matching TRBD1 (5 bases). In germline, CDR1 is KGHSH, CDR2 LQKENI. V was cut by 2 bases and J by 0 bases, with 13 bases left in between. This CDR3 region has 16 residues. The CDR3 here is CASSPFEDRPNYGYTF. The CDR3 DNA follows: TGTGCCAGCTCACCATTTGAAGACAGACCTAACTATGGCTACACCTTC.

The chain employs TRBV7-9 and TRBJ2-2; a weak D match, TRBD1 (6 bases). There are 16 residues in the CDR3. V was clipped by 5 bases and J by 4 bases, with 17 bases between them. From germline, CDR1 is SEHNR and CDR2 FQNEAQ (reference sequence). CDR3 sequence reads: CASSRDRTLGTGELFF. As DNA, the CDR3 is TGTGCCAGCAGCCGTGACAGGACATTAGGCACCGGGGAGCTGTTTTTT.

This clone was seen only a few times. The chain recombines TRBV7-9 with TRBJ1-2; a weak D match, TRBD1 (6 bases). The V and J ends lost 1 base and 4 bases respectively, with 16 bases between them. The germline CDR1 and CDR2 sequences are SEHNR and FQNEAQ (reference sequence). The CDR3 length is 16 residues. CDR3 sequence (DNA): TGTGCCAGCAGCTTAGGACAGGATAAGTCCCCCTATGGCTACACCTTC. The encoded protein is CASSLGQDKSPYGYTF.

The chain employs TRBV4-1 and TRBJ1-2; tentative D call: TRBD1 (6 bases). CDR1 MGHRA and CDR2 YSYEKL come from the germline V gene. Trimming cost V 4 bases and J 4 bases, with 16 bases left between them. CDR3 size: 15 residues. The CDR3 DNA reads as TGCGCCAGCAGCCGTCCTCTACAGGGATTCTATGGCTACACCTTC. This sequence encodes CASSRPLQGFYGYTF.

The chain employs TRBV18 and TRBJ2-1; the D is unclear. The CDR3 has 13 amino acids. V was pared by 5 bases and J by 7 bases, with 12 bases between. Germline values: CDR1 KGHSH, CDR2 LQKENI. CDR3: CASSSLDKNEQFF. As DNA, the CDR3 is TGTGCCAGCTCATCACTCGACAAGAATGAGCAGTTCTTC.

CDR3 sequence reads: CASSISGGSSYEQYF. CDR3 sequence (DNA): TGTGCCAGTAGTATTAGCGGGGGGAGCTCCTACGAGCAGTACTTC. V usage is TRBV19 and J usage is TRBJ2-7, with 10 bases fitting TRBD2. The germline V gene has CDR1 LNHDA and CDR2 SQIVND (reference sequence). V was clipped by 3 bases and J by 0 bases; unmatched bases: 2. CDR3 length equals 15 residues.

The chain joins TRBV5-5 to TRBJ2-7; 8 bases are shared with TRBD1. The V gene end was trimmed by 3 bases and the J gene end by 5 bases; junction bases not matched to a gene: 10. In germline, CDR1 is SGHKS, CDR2 YYEKEE (reference sequence). The CDR3 runs to 15 residues. CDR3 in DNA: TGTGCCAGCAGCTCCACCAGGGACAGGTCAAACGAGCAGTACTTC. It yields the protein CASSSTRDRSNEQYF.